This TCR beta chain was found in a study of neurological immune-mediated disorders. Study results and caveats: The multiple sclerosis repertoire cluster showed no association with any clinical or MRI feature. The authors stated that larger cohorts are needed. When the repertoires were grouped phylogenetically, those of 18 of the 34 multiple sclerosis patients came together in a single cluster of related CDR3 sequences, which points to a possible repertoire-level signature.

The germline V and J ends were trimmed by 2 bases and 5 bases, with 15 bases remaining between them. Germline-derived CDR1 and CDR2 are DFQATT and SNEGSKA (reference sequence). The CDR3 covers 14 residues. This clonotype was detected ten times or more. Its antigen is as yet unknown. The method for making cDNA was 5'RACE, and it used 10-nucleotide random UMIs. TCRdb independently ran MiXCR on the 5' RACE reads; one entry per CDR3 protein. The table includes 45,000 to 55,000 distinct CDR3 sequences, around 3.5% detected once. The chain recombines TRBV20-1 with TRBJ2-5; D ambiguous. The TCR was taken from a man between 40 and 49 years old with multiple sclerosis. The sequenced sample was PBMCs. CDR3 loop: CSARTPKDGETQYF. The CDR3 DNA reads TGCAGTGCTAGAACGCCCAAGGATGGGGAGACCCAGTACTTC.